Each of the 21 T cell receptor beta chains below was sequenced from the same sample in a study of blood T cells in healthy people across ages. The second PCR ran 7 to 11 cycles with a sample-barcoded 5' primer and J-beta primers. TCRdb re-called the 5' RACE reads with MiXCR, one entry per CDR3 protein. Of about 640,000 distinct CDR3 sequences listed, 58% are singletons. The sample consisted of blood. Every receptor here comes from a man aged 55 to 69 in good health.

The chain links TRBV7-2 to TRBJ2-5, with D possibly TRBD2 on 7 matching bases. Germline V CDR1 and CDR2: SGHTA, FQGNSA. V lost 3 bases to trimming and J lost 5 bases, with 13 bases between them. The CDR3 is 14 residues long. CDR3 loop: CASSFWAGAETQYF. The DNA of the CDR3 is TGTGCCAGCAGCTTTTGGGCGGGGGCGGAGACCCAGTACTTC.

The CDR3 reads CASSFQGPPYGYTF. The CDR3 DNA follows: TGTGCCAGCAGTTTTCAGGGGCCCCCCTATGGCTACACCTTC. This chain joins TRBV12-3 or TRBV12-4 and TRBJ1-2, with TRBD1 as a possible D gene (6 bases). V was clipped by 3 bases and J by 4 bases, with 12 bases between them. There are 14 residues in the CDR3.

The rearrangement links TRBV7-2 to TRBJ2-6, with D possibly matching TRBD1 (5 bases). Trimming removed 5 bases at V and 0 bases at J, with 11 bases between. The CDR3 contains 16 residues. Per the germline V gene, CDR1 is SGHTA and CDR2 is FQGNSA. The CDR3 bases are TGTGCCAGCAGCCCGACAGCTAGCTCTGGGGCCAACGTCCTGACTTTC. It specifies CASSPTASSGANVLTF.

This clonotype was observed a handful of times. The CDR3 region has the DNA TGTGCCAGCAGTGAACCGGGGCGGCAGTACTTC. This codes for CASSEPGRQYF. V is TRBV25-1 and J is TRBJ2-7, with D perhaps TRBD1 or TRBD2 (5 bases each). CDR1 is MGHDK, CDR2 SYGVNS, per germline. The V gene lost 2 bases and the J gene lost 9 bases, with 8 bases spanning the gap. The CDR3 contains 11 residues.

This clonotype appeared a single time. With a much larger clone just one base away, this may be a read error. The chain employs TRBV29-1 and TRBJ1-2; D possibly corresponds to TRBD1 (5 bases). The CDR3 has 12 residues. Germline lookup yields CDR1 SQVTM and CDR2 ANQGSEA. The V end lost 2 bases, the J end lost 13 bases, and 17 bases lay between the germline ends. The CDR3 spells CSVEIRQGACTF. CDR3 sequence (DNA): TGCAGCGTTGAAATTAGGCAGGGTGCCTGCACCTTC. The complete variable domain, with remaining parts taken from reference TRBV29-1 and TRBJ1-2, reads SAVISQKPSRDICQRGTSLTIQCQVDSQVTMMFWYRQQPGQSLTLIATANQGSEATYESGFVIDKFPISRPNLTFSTLTVSNMSPEDSSIYLCSVEIRQGACTFGSGTRLTVV.

The rearrangement uses TRBV29-1 and TRBJ2-1; 13 nucleotides match TRBD2. Germline V gene lookup returns CDR1 SQVTM and CDR2 ANQGSEA. The CDR3 length is 15 residues. With V trimmed by 6 bases and J by 5 bases, 7 bases remained unmatched. The CDR3 bases are TGCAGCGTCTATGGGACTAGCGGGGACCACAATGAGCAGTTCTTC. Translation: CSVYGTSGDHNEQFF.

This rearrangement joins TRBV6-6 to TRBJ1-5; D is unresolved. In germline, CDR1 is MNHNY, CDR2 SVGAGI (reference sequence). V gave up 11 bases and J gave up 0 bases, with 11 bases separating them. The CDR3 covers 13 residues. CDR3 DNA: TGTGCCGTGAGCCTATATAGCAATCAGCCCCAGCATTTT. This codes for CAVSLYSNQPQHF.

This chain uses TRBV20-1 with TRBJ2-1; 9 positions agree with TRBD2. With V trimmed by 7 bases and J by 4 bases, 8 bases remained unmatched. Germline assignment: CDR1 DFQATT and CDR2 SNEGSKA (reference sequence). This CDR3 has 14 residues. Here the CDR3 DNA reads TGCAGTGGCTCTAGCGGGGTAGCGTACAATGAGCAGTTCTTC. Its protein product is CSGSSGVAYNEQFF.

V is TRBV27 and J is TRBJ2-5, with TRBD2 matching 10 bases. From germline, CDR1 is MNHEY and CDR2 SMNVEV (reference sequence). Trimming cost V 3 bases and J 2 bases; bases outside gene matches: 3. The CDR3 totals 15 residues. CDR3 DNA sequence: TGTGCCAGCAGTTTTTCTAGCGGGGGTCAAGAGACCCAGTACTTC. It yields the protein CASSFSSGGQETQYF.

As for this clonotype: A much larger clone lies a single base off, so this may be a read error. The chain employs TRBV20-1 and TRBJ2-3, with TRBD2 matching 8 bases. Germline CDR1 and CDR2: DFQATT and SNEGSKA (reference sequence). The CDR3 has 16 residues. The CDR3 DNA reads TGCAGCCCTAGGAGGTCGGCGGGAGCGGGGGCAGGTACGCAGTATTTT. This codes for CSPRRSAGAGAGTQYF.

The sample holds one count of this clonotype. One end of the junction fails to match germline, which may point to a read error. The CDR3 region has the DNA TGTGCCAACAGTTTAGGTTACGAGCAGTACTTC. Its translation: CANSLGYEQYF. The J gene is TRBJ2-4, the V gene TRBV12-3 or TRBV12-4, with no clear D. With the DNA end fitting TRBJ2-7 better, the J assignment may be wrong. The CDR3 loop spans 11 amino acids.

The chain employs TRBV10-3 and TRBJ2-6; 10 bases line up with TRBD1. Trimming took 4 bases from V and 1 from J; bases not matched to a gene: 1. Germline assignment: CDR1 ENHRY and CDR2 SYGVKD. The CDR3 has 16 residues. In nucleotides, the CDR3 is TGTGCCATCAGTGGACAGGGGGCATCTGGGGCCAACGTCCTGACTTTC. It yields the protein CAISGQGASGANVLTF.

V is TRBV5-1 and J is TRBJ1-1; a possible D gene is TRBD1 (5 bases). This CDR3 spans 14 amino acids. The germline gives CDR1 SGHRS, CDR2 YFSETQ. The V and J ends lost 4 bases and 1 base respectively, with 11 bases between them. The CDR3 DNA is TGCGCCAGCAGCCAGACAGTCCCGAACACTGAAGCTTTCTTT. Its protein is CASSQTVPNTEAFF.

A few counts support this clonotype. The genes are TRBV28 and TRBJ2-3; TRBD1 matches 8 bases. The V gene end was trimmed by 4 bases and the J gene end by 4 bases; junction bases not matched to a gene: 4. CDR3 size: 14 residues. Germline CDR1 and CDR2: MDHEN and SYDVKM. The CDR3 here is CASSSTGVADTQYF. CDR3 nucleotides: TGTGCCAGCAGTTCGACAGGGGTTGCAGATACGCAGTATTTT.

J is TRBJ2-5 and V is TRBV6-1; no firm D call. Deletions cut 6 bases from V and 11 bases from J, with 13 bases between. Germline-derived CDR1 and CDR2 are MNHNS and SASEGT. The CDR3 has 11 residues. Here the CDR3 DNA reads TGTGCCAGCAGGGTAGTCACTGAGCAGTACTTC. Translation gives CASRVVTEQYF.

The V call is TRBV20-1, the J call TRBJ1-1; D ambiguous. This CDR3 region has 12 residues. V lost 5 bases and J lost 2, with 9 bases in between. CDR1 and CDR2 from the germline V gene are DFQATT and SNEGSKA (reference sequence). CDR3 loop: CSAPGSNTEAFF. The DNA for the CDR3 is TGCAGTGCTCCCGGATCCAACACTGAAGCTTTCTTT.

This clonotype was detected once. The junction differs from germline at one of its ends, possibly a read error. The gene calls are TRBV4-2 and TRBJ2-3, with 9 bases aligning to TRBD2. The CDR3 is 15 residues long. CDR1 LGHNA and CDR2 YNFKEQ come from the germline V gene. CDR3 sequence (DNA): TGTGTCAGCAGCCAAGGGGCGGGGGGGGCAGATACGCAGTATTTT. Amino acids: CVSSQGAGGADTQYF.

The rearrangement links TRBV7-2 to TRBJ2-4; D gene ambiguous. Matching the DNA end better, TRBJ2-5 makes the J call doubtful. Germline V gene data show CDR1 as SGHTA and CDR2 as FQGNSA. The CDR3 extends over 14 amino acids. CDR3 in DNA: TGTGCCAGCGCTTTGGCCAGCCCCCAAGAGACCCAGTACTTC. Amino acids: CASALASPQETQYF.

J is TRBJ1-2 and V is TRBV7-2; 7 nucleotides match TRBD1. Germline values: CDR1 SGHTA, CDR2 FQGNSA. CDR3 length: 15 amino acids. The V and J ends lost 1 base and 4 bases, in that order; junction bases with no gene match: 6. The CDR3 bases are TGTGCCAGCAGCTTAGTGGCGACAGGGAGCTATGGCTACACCTTC. As protein: CASSLVATGSYGYTF.

With regard to this clonotype: This may be a read error: a much more frequent sequence differs by one nucleotide. The rearrangement uses TRBV27 and TRBJ2-1; D is unresolved. CDR1 is MNHEY and CDR2 is SMNVEV in the germline V gene (reference sequence). The CDR3 has 13 amino acids. The CDR3 DNA is TGTGCCAGCAGTGTAAGCTCCTACACTGAGCAGTTCTTC. Its translation: CASSVSSYTEQFF.

Details on this clonotype: It may be a read error: a sequence one base away is much more abundant. The V call is TRBV20-1, the J call TRBJ2-1, with 14 nucleotides matching TRBD2. This CDR3 is built from 14 residues. The V gene end was trimmed by 6 bases and the J gene end by 12 bases; junction bases not matched to a gene: 10. Germline-derived CDR1 and CDR2 are DFQATT and SNEGSKA (reference sequence). The CDR3 loop reads CSAAGLAGGLVQFF. The CDR3 DNA sequence: TGCAGTGCCGCCGGACTAGCGGGGGGACTTGTGCAGTTCTTC.